This TCR beta chain emerged from a study of blood T cell repertoires in COVID-19. Under the authors' procedure: Estimation of nucleated cell counts was performed using reference gene primer amplification. Clones were read by immunoSEQ multiplex PCR, and TCRdb kept only the in-frame ones, dropping some. The DNA gave D and trimming, while V, J and clone size come from that table. The sample records over 200,000 clones, approximately 80% being singletons. CDR1 is SGDLS, CDR2 YYNGEE, per germline. V was pared by 2 bases and J by 8 bases, with 9 bases of the junction left unmatched. This CDR3 region has 15 residues. Participant ages covered roughly 18 to 89 years across about two dozen US areas. Cohort allocation depended upon clinical history that participants reported. What the recovered Cohort 3 donors had was two negative PCRs, clearance, or symptom resolution.

This chain connects TRBV9 to TRBJ1-4, with 7 bases that match TRBD1. The sequenced sample was PBMCs or T cells enriched from blood (not recorded which). The receptor comes from a man in his fifties or sixties who had recovered from COVID-19. In DNA form, the CDR3 reads TGTGCCAGCAGCGTCGACAGGGTGGGTAACGAAAAACTGTTTTTT. Its protein is CASSVDRVGNEKLFF.